What follows is one T cell receptor (beta chain) and its context. The authors' processing: The authors estimated nucleated cell counts from reference gene primer amplification. Method: immunoSEQ multiplex PCR; TCRdb's copy keeps in-frame clones and lacks some. Clone size and the V and J calls come from that table; the DNA yielded D and trimming. The table lists roughly 100,000 clones, around 88% of them singletons. The CDR3 is 19 amino acids. Germline values: CDR1 SGHDT, CDR2 YYEEEE. V shed 0 bases, J shed 2 bases, and the junction held 10 bases outside the gene matches. This specimen belongs to a study of blood T cell repertoires in COVID-19. Study details: Samples representing acute and convalescent COVID-19 were sourced from the United States, Italy and Spain.

Input material: peripheral blood. The chain has TRBV5-6 and TRBJ2-3; 12 positions agree with TRBD2. The receptor was isolated from a woman in her seventies with acute or convalescent COVID-19. For the CDR3, the DNA is TGTGCCAGCAGCTTGGTCCTAGCGGGAGGGCCTGGTCCCACAGATACGCAGTATTTT. Translated: CASSLVLAGGPGPTDTQYF.